This TCR beta chain was sequenced in a study of OX40 agonist ivuxolimab in advanced cancers. Study-wide background: Of mixed ages from about 23 to 90 and averaging roughly 64 years, the group was just under 85% male. Eligibility admitted prior anti-PD-1, anti-PD-L1 or anti-CTLA-4 therapy; around 41% had some. Study findings and constraints: CD4+ and CD8+ blood T cells expanded clonally by week 6 at 0.1 to 3.0 mg/kg.

For this clone: The antigen is not known.

Germline V lookup: CDR1 MDHEN, CDR2 SYDVKM. Trimming removed 4 bases from V and 6 bases from J; junction bases left unmatched: 9. The CDR3 is 14 residues long. The repertoire was sequenced with immunoSEQ multiplex PCR; TCRdb's copy has only in-frame clones and lacks some. There are roughly 65,000 clones in the sample; around four fifths occur only once, and about a tenth lies in the top ten. Blood specimens came from baseline, cycle 4 day 1, and cycle 7 day 1. The sequenced sample was CD4+ or CD8+ T cells sorted from blood, obtained in a trial of the OX40 agonist ivuxolimab. The TCR was taken from an adult with an advanced solid tumor such as melanoma, head and neck, liver or kidney cancer. This rearrangement joins TRBV28 to TRBJ2-7; 7 positions match TRBD2. The CDR3 protein is CASSSRTRGGEQYF. In nucleotides, the CDR3 is TGTGCCAGCAGTTCTCGGACTAGAGGCGGCGAGCAGTACTTC. The variable domain in full, with the rest retrieved from reference TRBV28 and TRBJ2-7, is DVKVTQSSRYLVKRTGEKVFLECVQDMDHENMFWYRQDPGLGLRLIYFSYDVKMKEKGDIPEGYSVSREKKERFSLILESASTNQTSMYLCASSSRTRGGEQYFGPGTRLTVT.